This T cell receptor beta chain appears in the sequencing data of a study of CD8 T cells in Susac syndrome. Points from the study as a whole: The relatively small number of individuals in the TCR sequencing and HLA analysis was acknowledged by the study.

Random hexamers were used to reverse transcribe an amount of roughly 0.5 to 1 ug RNA. The immunoSEQ assay covered 54 Vbeta and 13 Jbeta segments for CDR3. MiXCR was run by TCRdb on the immunoSEQ multiplex PCR reads, yielding one entry per CDR3 protein. This table has 95,000 to 150,000 distinct CDR3 sequences, roughly 94% appearing once. About this clonotype: Its matching antigen is unknown.

Between the trimmed V and J ends, which lost 1 base and 4 bases, there was a span of 8 bases. The CDR3 covers 13 residues. Looked up from germline, CDR1 is LGHDT and CDR2 is YNNKEL (reference sequence). CD8+ and CD4+ T cells taken from blood had their TCR beta sequenced. The rearrangement links TRBV3-1 to TRBJ2-7, with D uncertain. The source is a human donor in good health. The sequenced material came from CD4+ T cells from PBMCs. Here the CDR3 reads CASSQVSGYEQYF. The CDR3 nucleotides are TGTGCCAGCAGCCAAGTATCTGGATACGAGCAGTACTTC.